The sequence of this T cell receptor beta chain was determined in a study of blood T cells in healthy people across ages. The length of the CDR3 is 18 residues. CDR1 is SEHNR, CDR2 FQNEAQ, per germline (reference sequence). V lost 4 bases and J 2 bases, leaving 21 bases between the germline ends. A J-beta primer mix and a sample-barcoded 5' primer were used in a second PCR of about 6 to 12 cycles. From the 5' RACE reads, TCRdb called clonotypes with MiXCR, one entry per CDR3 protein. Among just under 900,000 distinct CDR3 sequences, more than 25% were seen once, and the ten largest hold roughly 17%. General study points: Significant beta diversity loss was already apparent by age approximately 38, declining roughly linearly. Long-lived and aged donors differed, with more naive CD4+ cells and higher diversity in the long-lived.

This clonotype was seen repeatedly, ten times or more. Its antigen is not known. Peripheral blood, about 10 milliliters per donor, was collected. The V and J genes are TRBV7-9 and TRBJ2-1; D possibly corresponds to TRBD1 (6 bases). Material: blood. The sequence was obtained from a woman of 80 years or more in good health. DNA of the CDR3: TGTGCCAGCAGCTCTAATAATCTACAGGGTGACACCTACAATGAGCAGTTCTTC. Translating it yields CASSSNNLQGDTYNEQFF. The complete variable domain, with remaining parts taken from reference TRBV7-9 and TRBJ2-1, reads DTGVSQNPRHKITKRGQNVTFRCDPISEHNRLYWYRQTLGQGPEFLTYFQNEAQLEKSRLLSDRFSAERPKGSFSTLEIQRTEQGDSAMYLCASSSNNLQGDTYNEQFFGPGTRLTVL.